The 8 T cell receptor beta chains presented below share a single source sample, sequenced in a study of cytomegalovirus exposure and HLA in healthy donors. Researchers ran the PCR with 60 Vbeta and 13 Jbeta primers. Only in-frame clones appear in the TCRdb table, and some are missing; sequencing was by immunoSEQ multiplex PCR. The profile shows more than 80,000 clones, 63% of them singletons. Sequencing used PBMCs. Source of these receptors: a woman aged 40 to 50 in good health and CMV-seropositive.

The chain joins TRBV28 to TRBJ1-5, with 10 nucleotides matching TRBD1. The CDR3 consists of 16 residues. J was trimmed by 7 bases and V by 3 bases; bases with no gene match: 9. Germline-derived CDR1 and CDR2 are MDHEN and SYDVKM. The CDR3 loop is CASSFLETGGRQPQHF. The CDR3 DNA follows: TGTGCCAGCAGTTTCCTAGAGACAGGGGGCCGCCAGCCCCAGCATTTT.

The rearrangement uses TRBV2 and TRBJ1-2, with 9 bases that match TRBD1. The CDR3 is 15 amino acids. Germline CDR1 is SNHLY and CDR2 is FYNNEI. Trimming cost V 6 bases and J 4 bases; bases outside gene matches: 9. CDR3 region: CASRVDRGSSYGYTF. CDR3 sequence (DNA): TGTGCCAGCAGGGTGGACAGGGGATCCTCCTATGGCTACACCTTC.

The V call is TRBV15, the J call TRBJ1-1; D remains ambiguous. The CDR3 runs 12 residues. V shed 1 base and J shed 6 bases, with 6 bases lying between them. Germline V gives CDR1 LNHNV, CDR2 YYDKDF (reference sequence). In DNA form, the CDR3 reads TGTGCCACCAGCAGAGTTCTCGCTGAAGCTTTCTTT. Translation: CATSRVLAEAFF.

The chain uses TRBV15 and TRBJ2-3; D call uncertain. The germline gives CDR1 LNHNV, CDR2 YYDKDF (reference sequence). V dropped 0 bases and J dropped 2 bases, with 3 bases sitting between them. This CDR3 has 13 amino acids. CDR3 residues: CATSRDYTDTQYF. The CDR3 region has the DNA TGTGCCACCAGCAGAGACTACACAGATACGCAGTATTTT. Full variable domain (missing parts from reference TRBV15 and TRBJ2-3): DAMVIQNPRYQVTQFGKPVTLSCSQTLNHNVMYWYQQKSSQAPKLLFHYYDKDFNNEADTPDNFQSRRPNTSFCFLDIRSPGLGDTAMYLCATSRDYTDTQYFGPGTRLTVL.

This clone was picked up a small number of times. This chain joins TRBV6-6 and TRBJ2-7, with 9 bases lining up with TRBD1. The CDR3 contains 15 residues. V lost 6 bases and J lost 3; bases outside the gene matches: 9. Germline V CDR1 and CDR2: MNHNY, SVGAGI (reference sequence). The CDR3 sequence: CASSSDRGSIYEQYF. The DNA of the CDR3 is TGTGCCAGCAGCTCCGACAGGGGGAGTATCTACGAGCAGTACTTC.

This sequence joins TRBV19 and TRBJ1-5; the D gene is possibly TRBD1 (5 bases). The germline V gene encodes CDR1 LNHDA and CDR2 SQIVND (reference sequence). The CDR3 extends over 14 amino acids. The V end was cut by 1 base, the J end by 4 bases, with 8 bases between. CDR3 protein: CASSIVSGNQPQHF. DNA of the CDR3: TGTGCCAGTAGTATAGTTTCAGGGAATCAGCCCCAGCATTTT.

The chain carries TRBV5-4 and TRBJ2-7, with 7 nucleotides matching TRBD1. The germline CDR1 and CDR2 sequences are SGHNT and YYREEE (reference sequence). The CDR3 loop spans 14 amino acids. The V gene end was trimmed by 3 bases and the J gene end by 5 bases; junction bases not matched to a gene: 8. CDR3 loop: CASSSQGQVNEQYF. CDR3 bases: TGTGCCAGCAGCTCCCAAGGACAGGTTAACGAGCAGTACTTC.

The rearrangement joins TRBV7-2 to TRBJ2-2; TRBD2 agrees at 12 bases. This CDR3 region has 17 residues. V shed 2 bases, J shed 5 bases, and the junction held 6 bases outside the gene matches. Germline CDR1 is SGHTA and CDR2 is FQGNSA. CDR3 coding DNA: TGTGCCAGCAGCTTAAGACTAGCGGGAGTAGATACCGGGGAGCTGTTTTTT. This codes for CASSLRLAGVDTGELFF.